The entry below gives a single T cell receptor beta chain sequence along with its context. The antigen this receptor binds is unknown. The sample holds no much larger clone one base away, and base qualities are not on file. These data originate in a study of T cell changes during pregnancy in multiple sclerosis (dated by TCRdb to the late 2010s). Some background on the complete study: Changes in the T cell repertoire over the course of pregnancy were examined in this study in women with multiple sclerosis.

The library came from the immunoSEQ multiplex PCR assay. Drawn from immuneACCESS, this table holds only the in-frame rearrangements with V and J called that TCRdb kept. Clones are partly lost; checked studies trace under half to an unresolved V gene and leave the rest unexplained. For this sample there are roughly 93,000 clones; roughly 90% appear just once. 1.5% to 2% of the sample comes from the top ten. CDR1 and CDR2, looked up from the germline V gene, are MNHEY and SVGAGI. Its CDR3 holds 15 amino acids, cysteine through phenylalanine. Only the CDR3 DNA stays, 45 bases, in frame from base 1. V lost 0 bases and J lost 8 bases, and the count of bases not matched to a germline gene is 4.

The starting material was peripheral blood, obtained in the first trimester of pregnancy. This receptor was obtained from a female donor in good health, enrolled as a control in a pregnancy study. Recombination linked TRBV6-5 to TRBJ1-4; 9 nucleotides in the junction match TRBD1. CDR3 sequence: CASSYSNRGQEKLFF. The DNA is TGTGCCAGCAGTTACTCGAACAGGGGGCAAGAAAAACTGTTTTTT.